This T cell receptor (beta chain) comes out of a study of blood T cell repertoires in COVID-19. In the study overall: Acute and convalescent COVID-19 specimens originated in the United States, Italy and Spain.

CDR3 length: 15 residues. CDR1 SGHRS and CDR2 YFSETQ come from the germline V gene. Losses at the gene ends were 4 bases for V and 6 bases for J; bases not matched to a gene: 6. TCRdb's copy holds only in-frame clones and misses some; the assay was immunoSEQ multiplex PCR. The repertoire includes approximately 250,000 clones, 75% to 90% of them detected once, and roughly 4.3% sits in the top ten. The sequenced sample was PBMCs or T cells enriched from blood (not recorded which). The V call is TRBV5-1, the J call TRBJ2-7; 14 nucleotides agree with TRBD2. This TCR derives from a woman aged 30 to 39 with acute COVID-19. CDR3 protein: CASSVGLAGDGEQYF. In DNA form, the CDR3 reads TGCGCCAGCAGCGTGGGACTAGCGGGAGATGGCGAGCAGTACTTC.